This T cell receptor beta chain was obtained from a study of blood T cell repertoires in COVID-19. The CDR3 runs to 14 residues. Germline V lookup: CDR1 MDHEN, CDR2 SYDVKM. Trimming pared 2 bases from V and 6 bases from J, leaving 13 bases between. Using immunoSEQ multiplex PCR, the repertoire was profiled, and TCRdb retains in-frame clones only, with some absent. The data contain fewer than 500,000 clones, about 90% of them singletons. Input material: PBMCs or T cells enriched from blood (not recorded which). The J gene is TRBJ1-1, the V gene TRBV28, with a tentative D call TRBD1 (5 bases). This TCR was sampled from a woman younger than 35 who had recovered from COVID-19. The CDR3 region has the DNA TGTGCCAGCAGTTTAACAGGATGGGAAGCTGAAGCTTTCTTT. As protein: CASSLTGWEAEAFF.